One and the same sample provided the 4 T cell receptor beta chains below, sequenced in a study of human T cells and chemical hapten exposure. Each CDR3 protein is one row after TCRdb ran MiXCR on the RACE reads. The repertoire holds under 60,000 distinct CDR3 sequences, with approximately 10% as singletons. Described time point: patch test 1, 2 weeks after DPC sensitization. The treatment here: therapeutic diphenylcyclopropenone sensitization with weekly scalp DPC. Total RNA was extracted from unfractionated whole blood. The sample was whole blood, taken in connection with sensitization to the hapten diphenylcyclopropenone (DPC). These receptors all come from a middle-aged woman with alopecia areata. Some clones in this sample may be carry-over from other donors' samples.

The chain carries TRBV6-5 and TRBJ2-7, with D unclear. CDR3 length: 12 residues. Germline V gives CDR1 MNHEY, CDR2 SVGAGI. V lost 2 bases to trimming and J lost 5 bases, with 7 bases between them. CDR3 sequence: CASSYGPHEQYF. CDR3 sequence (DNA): TGTGCCAGCAGTTACGGACCCCACGAGCAGTACTTC.

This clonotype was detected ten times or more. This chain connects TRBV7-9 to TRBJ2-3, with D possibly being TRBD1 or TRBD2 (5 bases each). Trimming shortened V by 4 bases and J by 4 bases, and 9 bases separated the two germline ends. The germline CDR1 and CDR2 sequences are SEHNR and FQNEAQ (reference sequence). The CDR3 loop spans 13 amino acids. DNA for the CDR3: TGTGCCAGCAGCTCCCGGGGCCCAGATACGCAGTATTTT. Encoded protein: CASSSRGPDTQYF.

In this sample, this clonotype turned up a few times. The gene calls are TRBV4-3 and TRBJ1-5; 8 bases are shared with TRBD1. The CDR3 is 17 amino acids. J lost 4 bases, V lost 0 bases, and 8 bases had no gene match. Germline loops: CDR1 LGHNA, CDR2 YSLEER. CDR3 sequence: CASSQDISGQGNQPQHF. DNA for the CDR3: TGCGCCAGCAGCCAAGATATTTCAGGACAGGGTAATCAGCCCCAGCATTTT.

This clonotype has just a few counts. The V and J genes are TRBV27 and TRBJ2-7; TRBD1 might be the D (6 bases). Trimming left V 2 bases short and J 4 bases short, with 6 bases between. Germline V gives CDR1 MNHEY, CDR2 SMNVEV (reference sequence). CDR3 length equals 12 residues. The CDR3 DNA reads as TGTGCCAGCAGTTTACAGGGGTACGAGCAGTACTTC. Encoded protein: CASSLQGYEQYF.